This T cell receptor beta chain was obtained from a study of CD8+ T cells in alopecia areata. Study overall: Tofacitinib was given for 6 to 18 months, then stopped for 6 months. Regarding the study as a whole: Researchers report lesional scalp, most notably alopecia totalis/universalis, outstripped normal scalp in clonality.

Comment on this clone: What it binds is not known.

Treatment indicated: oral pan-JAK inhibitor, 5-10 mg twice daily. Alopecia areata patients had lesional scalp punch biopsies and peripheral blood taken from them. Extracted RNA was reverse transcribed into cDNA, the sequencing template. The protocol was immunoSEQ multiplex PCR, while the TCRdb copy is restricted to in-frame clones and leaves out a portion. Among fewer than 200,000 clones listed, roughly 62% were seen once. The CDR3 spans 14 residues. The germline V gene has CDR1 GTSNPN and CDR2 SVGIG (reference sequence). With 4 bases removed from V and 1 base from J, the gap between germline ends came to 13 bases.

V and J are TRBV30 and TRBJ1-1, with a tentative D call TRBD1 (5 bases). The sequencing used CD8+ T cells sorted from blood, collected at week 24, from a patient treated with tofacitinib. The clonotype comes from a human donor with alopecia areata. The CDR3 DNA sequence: TGTGCCTGGACCGAGGGACCGGCGAACACTGAAGCTTTCTTT. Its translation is CAWTEGPANTEAFF.